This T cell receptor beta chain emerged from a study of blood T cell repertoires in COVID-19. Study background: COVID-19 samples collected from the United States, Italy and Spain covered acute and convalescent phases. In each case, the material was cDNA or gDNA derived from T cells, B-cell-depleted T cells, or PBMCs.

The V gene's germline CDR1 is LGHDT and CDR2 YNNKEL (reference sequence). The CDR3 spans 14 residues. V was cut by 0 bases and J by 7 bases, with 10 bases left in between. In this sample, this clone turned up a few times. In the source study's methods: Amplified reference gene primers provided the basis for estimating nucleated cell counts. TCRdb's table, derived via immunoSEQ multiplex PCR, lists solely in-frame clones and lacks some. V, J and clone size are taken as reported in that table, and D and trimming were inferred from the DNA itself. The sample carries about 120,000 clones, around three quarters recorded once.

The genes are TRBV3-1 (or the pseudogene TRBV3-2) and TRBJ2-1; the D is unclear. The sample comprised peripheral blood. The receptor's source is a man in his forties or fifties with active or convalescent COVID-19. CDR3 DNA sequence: TGTGCCAGCAGCCAAGATTTACTCGGGAATGAGCAGTTCTTC. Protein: CASSQDLLGNEQFF.